These 18 T cell receptor beta chains were sequenced from one sample in a study of T cells after yellow fever vaccination. TCRdb called the 5' RACE reads again in MiXCR, with one record for every CDR3 protein. Of 25,000 to 35,000 distinct CDR3 sequences in the sample, 3.5% to 5% were seen once. The sequencing here drew on CD8+ T cells sorted from PBMCs, taken 5 days after the yellow fever booster vaccination. The origin of the receptors is a man aged 25-45 years who received the YFV17D yellow fever vaccine.

In this sample, this clonotype turned up many times. This sequence joins TRBV19 and TRBJ2-7, with D possibly matching TRBD2 (6 bases). Looked up from germline, CDR1 is LNHDA and CDR2 is SQIVND (reference sequence). The ends were cut back, 4 bases at V and 3 bases at J, with 10 bases in the middle. This CDR3 has 13 amino acids. CDR3 region: CASSNGDFYEQYF. The DNA of the CDR3 is TGTGCCAGTAGTAACGGGGACTTCTACGAGCAGTACTTC.

This clonotype was counted at least ten times. V and J are TRBV20-1 and TRBJ1-1; D is unclear. Germline V gene lookup returns CDR1 DFQATT and CDR2 SNEGSKA (reference sequence). CDR3 length: 15 amino acids. Trimming left V 2 bases short and J 1 base short, with 14 bases between. CDR3 sequence: CSARTKGVGNTEAFF. The DNA of the CDR3 is TGCAGTGCTAGAACTAAGGGTGTTGGGAACACTGAAGCTTTCTTT.

This clonotype appeared many times. V is TRBV14 and J is TRBJ1-3; no firm D call. The germline V gene encodes CDR1 SGHDN and CDR2 FVKESK. Trimming stripped 0 bases from V and 1 base from J, with 13 bases between. This CDR3 region has 17 residues. The CDR3 is CASSQDQAPFSGNTIYF. In DNA form, the CDR3 reads TGTGCCAGCAGCCAAGATCAGGCTCCTTTTTCTGGAAACACCATATATTTT. Full variable domain (remainder filled in from reference TRBV14 and TRBJ1-3): EAGVTQFPSHSVIEKGQTVTLRCDPISGHDNLYWYRRVMGKEIKFLLHFVKESKQDESGMPNNRFLAERTGGTYSTLKVQPAELEDSGVYFCASSQDQAPFSGNTIYFGEGSWLTVV.

This clonotype occurred many times. The chain recombines TRBV9 with TRBJ2-7; D is undetermined. This CDR3 is built from 13 residues. Germline V gene lookup returns CDR1 SGDLS and CDR2 YYNGEE. V was shortened by 3 bases and J by 4 bases, with 11 bases between the two germline ends. CDR3 nucleotide sequence: TGTGCCAGCAGCGGTTATAAATCTTACGAGCAGTACTTC. It specifies CASSGYKSYEQYF.

This clonotype was seen repeatedly, ten times or more. This chain joins TRBV20-1 and TRBJ2-1; TRBD2 matches 11 bases. Trimming removed 5 bases from V and 4 bases from J; junction bases left unmatched: 4. CDR1 and CDR2 (germline): DFQATT, SNEGSKA (reference sequence). The CDR3 is 14 amino acids. CDR3 residues: CSASRLAGYNEQFF. The CDR3 DNA reads as TGCAGTGCTTCCCGACTAGCGGGATACAATGAGCAGTTCTTC.

This clonotype was seen many times. The CDR3 protein is CASSGRTGPYEQYF. CDR3 DNA sequence: TGTGCCAGCAGCGGACGGACAGGGCCCTACGAGCAGTACTTC. This chain links TRBV9 with TRBJ2-7; the match to TRBD1 covers 8 bases. The CDR3 has 14 amino acids. The germline CDR1 and CDR2 sequences are SGDLS and YYNGEE. J gave up 2 bases and V 3 bases, and 4 bases lay outside the gene matches.

This clonotype was detected ten times or more. This chain joins TRBV12-3 or TRBV12-4 and TRBJ2-7; D uncertain. The CDR3 sequence is 13 residues long. V lost 5 bases, J lost 5 bases, and 13 bases lay in between. CDR3 nucleotide sequence: TGTGCCAGCAGTCTGAGTACAATCCACGAGCAGTACTTC. Translation: CASSLSTIHEQYF.

This clonotype was seen repeatedly, ten times or more. The chain uses TRBV20-1 and TRBJ2-1, with D perhaps TRBD1 (6 bases). V was trimmed by 6 bases and J by 2 bases, leaving 14 bases between them. Germline lookup yields CDR1 DFQATT and CDR2 SNEGSKA (reference sequence). This CDR3 contains 14 residues. This CDR3 is CSATDRIPYNEQFF. The CDR3, as DNA: TGCAGTGCCACTGACAGGATCCCCTACAATGAGCAGTTCTTC.

This clonotype was detected many times. V and J are TRBV11-3 and TRBJ2-1; tentative D call: TRBD2 (5 bases). This CDR3 spans 12 amino acids. CDR1 is SGHNT and CDR2 is YENEEA in the germline V gene. V was clipped by 3 bases and J by 9 bases, with 9 bases between them. In nucleotides, the CDR3 is TGTGCCAGCAGCTTCGGACTGTCTGAGCAGTTCTTC. This translates into CASSFGLSEQFF.

This clonotype was observed many times. The gene calls are TRBV20-1 and TRBJ2-1; 7 bases align to TRBD2. Germline CDR1 is DFQATT and CDR2 is SNEGSKA (reference sequence). V shed 8 bases and J 4 bases; nucleotides not matched to a gene: 14. This CDR3 spans 15 amino acids. CDR3 sequence reads: CSREGSSGLYNEQFF. The CDR3 region has the DNA TGCAGTAGGGAAGGTTCTAGCGGTCTATACAATGAGCAGTTCTTC.

For this clonotype: A clone one base away is much larger, so this may be a read error. The chain couples TRBV4-3 to TRBJ2-3; D unclear. This CDR3 region has 14 residues. Germline CDR1 is LGHNA and CDR2 is YSLEER. The CDR3 reads CASSQDAWTDTQCF. The CDR3 nucleotides are TGCGCCAGCAGCCAAGATGCGTGGACGGATACGCAGTGTTTT.

This clonotype was counted ten times or more. An end of the junction differs from the germline gene, which may be a read error. This rearrangement joins TRBV27 to TRBJ2-3, with 9 bases that match TRBD1. The CDR3 sequence is 13 residues long. Germline CDR1 is MNHEY and CDR2 is SMNVEV (reference sequence). The CDR3 region has the DNA TGTGCCAGCAGTTCTCAAGGACAGGGGCCTTCTAATTTT. Protein: CASSSQGQGPSNF.

This clonotype was found many times. The chain uses TRBV6-1 and TRBJ2-1; 8 bases line up with TRBD1. V dropped 5 bases and J dropped 0; count of bases not matched to a gene: 6. Germline CDR1 and CDR2: MNHNS and SASEGT. The CDR3 extends over 16 amino acids. CDR3 loop: CASSPQTGDSYNEQFF. In nucleotides, the CDR3 is TGTGCCAGCAGTCCTCAGACAGGGGACTCCTACAATGAGCAGTTCTTC.

This clonotype was seen many times. The chain uses TRBV30 and TRBJ2-2, with 8 bases identical to TRBD1. Germline V gives CDR1 GTSNPN, CDR2 SVGIG (reference sequence). The CDR3 has 15 residues. V lost 3 bases, J lost 5 bases, and 8 bases stayed unmatched. For the CDR3, the DNA is TGTGCCTGGAGGCTAGCAGGGGGCGAGACCGGGGAGCTGTTTTTT. Encoded protein: CAWRLAGGETGELFF.

Only one count was recorded for this clonotype. This sequence joins TRBV3-1 and TRBJ1-2, with TRBD1 identical over 8 bases. The ends lost 11 bases at V and 4 bases at J; junction bases unmatched: 15. There are 15 residues in the CDR3. CDR1 and CDR2 from the germline V gene are LGHDT and YNNKEL (reference sequence). Here the CDR3 reads CASTPKTDRGYGYTF. In DNA, the CDR3 is TGTGCCTCCACCCCCAAGACCGACAGGGGCTATGGCTACACCTTC.

At least ten counts were recorded for this clonotype. The rearrangement uses TRBV29-1 and TRBJ1-2; D gene ambiguous. This CDR3 contains 11 residues. Germline CDR1 and CDR2: SQVTM and ANQGSEA. V was clipped by 1 base and J by 5 bases, with 5 bases between them. The CDR3, as DNA: TGCAGCGTTGAAGGCCCGTATGGCTACACCTTC. As protein: CSVEGPYGYTF.

This clonotype was recorded many times. This CDR3 is CASSLRGYPSGSSYNEQFF. In nucleotides, the CDR3 is TGTGCCAGCAGCTTACGGGGTTACCCTAGCGGGAGCTCCTACAATGAGCAGTTCTTC. This rearrangement joins TRBV7-6 to TRBJ2-1; 10 bases fit TRBD2. J was trimmed by 0 bases and V by 2 bases; bases with no gene match: 10. CDR1 SGHVS and CDR2 FNYEAQ come from the germline V gene. The CDR3 has 19 amino acids.

This clonotype was observed many times. The chain is built from TRBV7-8 and TRBJ2-7, with 15 bases aligning to TRBD2. The CDR3 spans 15 residues. The germline V gene has CDR1 SGHVS and CDR2 FQNEAQ. V shed 4 bases, J shed 9 bases, and the junction held 7 bases outside the gene matches. The CDR3 nucleotides are TGTGCCAGCAGCTCCGGGACTAGCGGGAGGAGAGGGCAGTACTTC. Encoded protein: CASSSGTSGRRGQYF. Using reference TRBV7-8 and TRBJ2-7 for the parts outside the CDR3, the full variable domain is GAGVSQSPRYKVAKRGQDVALRCDPISGHVSLFWYQQALGQGPEFLTYFQNEAQLDKSGLPSDRFFAERPEGSVSTLKIQRTQQEDSAVYLCASSSGTSGRRGQYFGPGTRLTVT.